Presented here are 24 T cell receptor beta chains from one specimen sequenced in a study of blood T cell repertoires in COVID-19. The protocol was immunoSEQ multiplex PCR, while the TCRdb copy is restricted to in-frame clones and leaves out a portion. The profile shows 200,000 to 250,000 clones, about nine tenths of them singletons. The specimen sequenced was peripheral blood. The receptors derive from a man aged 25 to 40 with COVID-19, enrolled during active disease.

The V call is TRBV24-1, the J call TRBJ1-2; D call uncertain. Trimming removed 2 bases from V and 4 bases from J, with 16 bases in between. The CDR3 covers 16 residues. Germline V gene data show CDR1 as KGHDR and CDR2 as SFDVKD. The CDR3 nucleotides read TGTGCCACCAGTGATTCCTCCGGGATAGTGGGCTATGGCTACACCTTC. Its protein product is CATSDSSGIVGYGYTF.

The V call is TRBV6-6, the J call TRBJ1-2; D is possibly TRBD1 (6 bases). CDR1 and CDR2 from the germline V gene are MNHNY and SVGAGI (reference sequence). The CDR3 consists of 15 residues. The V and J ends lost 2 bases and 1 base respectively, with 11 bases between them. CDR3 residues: CASSYGGAGNYGYTF. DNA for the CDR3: TGTGCCAGCAGTTACGGGGGGGCGGGTAACTATGGCTACACCTTC.

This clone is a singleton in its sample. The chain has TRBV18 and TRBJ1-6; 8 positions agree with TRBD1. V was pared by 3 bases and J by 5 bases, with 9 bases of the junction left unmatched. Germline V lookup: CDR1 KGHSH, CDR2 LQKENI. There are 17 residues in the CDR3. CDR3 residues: CASSPGQGGFNNSPLHF. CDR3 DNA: TGTGCCAGCTCACCCGGACAGGGAGGCTTCAATAATTCACCCCTCCACTTT.

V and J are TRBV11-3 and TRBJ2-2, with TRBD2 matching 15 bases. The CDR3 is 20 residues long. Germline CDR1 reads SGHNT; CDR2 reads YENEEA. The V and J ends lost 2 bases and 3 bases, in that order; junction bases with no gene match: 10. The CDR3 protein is CASSLPGTSGGPRDTGELFF. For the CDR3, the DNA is TGTGCCAGCAGCTTACCCGGGACTAGCGGGGGGCCGAGGGACACCGGGGAGCTGTTTTTT. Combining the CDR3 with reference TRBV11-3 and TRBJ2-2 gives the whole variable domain EAGVVQSPRYKIIEKKQPVAFWCNPISGHNTLYWYLQNLGQGPELLIRYENEEAVDDSQLPKDRFSAERLKGVDSTLKIQPAELGDSAVYLCASSLPGTSGGPRDTGELFFGEGSRLTVL.

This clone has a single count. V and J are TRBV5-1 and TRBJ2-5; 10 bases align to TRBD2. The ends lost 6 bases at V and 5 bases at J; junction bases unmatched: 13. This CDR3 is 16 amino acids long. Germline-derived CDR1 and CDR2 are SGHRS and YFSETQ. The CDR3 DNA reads TGCGCCAGCATCCTCTTAGCGGGGGGACCTCCGGAGACCCAGTACTTC. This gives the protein CASILLAGGPPETQYF.

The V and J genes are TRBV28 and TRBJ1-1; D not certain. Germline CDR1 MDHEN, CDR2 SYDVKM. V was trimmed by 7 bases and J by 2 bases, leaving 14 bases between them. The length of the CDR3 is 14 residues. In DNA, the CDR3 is TGTGCCAGCACCGAGGGTCCAGACAACACTGAAGCTTTCTTT. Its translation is CASTEGPDNTEAFF.

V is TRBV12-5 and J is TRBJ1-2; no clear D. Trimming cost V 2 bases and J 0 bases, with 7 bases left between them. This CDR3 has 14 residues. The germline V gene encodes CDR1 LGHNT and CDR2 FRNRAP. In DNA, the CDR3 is TGTGCTAGTGGTTTGAGTACAGCTAACTATGGCTACACCTTC. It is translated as CASGLSTANYGYTF.

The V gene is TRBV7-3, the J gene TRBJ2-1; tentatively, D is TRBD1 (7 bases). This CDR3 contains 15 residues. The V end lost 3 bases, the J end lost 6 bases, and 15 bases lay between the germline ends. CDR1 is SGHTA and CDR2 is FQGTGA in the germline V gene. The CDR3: CASSFQGGGGNEQFF. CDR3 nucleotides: TGTGCCAGCAGCTTTCAGGGGGGTGGTGGCAATGAGCAGTTCTTC.

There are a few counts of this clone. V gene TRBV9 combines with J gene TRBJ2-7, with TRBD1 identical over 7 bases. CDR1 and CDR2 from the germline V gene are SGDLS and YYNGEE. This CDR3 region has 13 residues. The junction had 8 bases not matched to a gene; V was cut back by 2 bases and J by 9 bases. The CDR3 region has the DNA TGTGCCAGCAGCGTTGGACAGGACACCTCGCAGTACTTC. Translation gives CASSVGQDTSQYF.

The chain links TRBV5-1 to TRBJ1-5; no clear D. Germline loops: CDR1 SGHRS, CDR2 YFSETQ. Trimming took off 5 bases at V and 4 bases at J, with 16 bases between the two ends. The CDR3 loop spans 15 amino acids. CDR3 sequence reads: CASSPTGSPNQPQHF. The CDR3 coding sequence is TGCGCCAGCAGTCCAACCGGGTCCCCTAATCAGCCCCAGCATTTT.

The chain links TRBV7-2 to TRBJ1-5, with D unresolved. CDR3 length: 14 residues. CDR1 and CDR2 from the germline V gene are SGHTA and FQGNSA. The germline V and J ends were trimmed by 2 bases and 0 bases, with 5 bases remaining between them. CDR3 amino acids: CASSLYGSNQPQHF. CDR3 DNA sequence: TGTGCCAGCAGCTTATACGGTAGCAATCAGCCCCAGCATTTT.

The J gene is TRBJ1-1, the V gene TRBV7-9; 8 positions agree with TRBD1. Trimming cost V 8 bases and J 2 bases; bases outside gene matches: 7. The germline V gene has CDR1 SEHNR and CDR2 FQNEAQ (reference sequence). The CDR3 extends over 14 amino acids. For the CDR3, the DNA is TGTGCCAGCCGGCCTGGACAGGGAAACACTGAAGCTTTCTTT. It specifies CASRPGQGNTEAFF.

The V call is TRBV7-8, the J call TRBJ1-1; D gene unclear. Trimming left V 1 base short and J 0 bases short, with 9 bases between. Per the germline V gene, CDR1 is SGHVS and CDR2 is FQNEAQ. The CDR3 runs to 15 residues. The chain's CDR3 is CASSLGFQMNTEAFF. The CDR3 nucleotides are TGTGCCAGCAGCTTAGGTTTCCAGATGAACACTGAAGCTTTCTTT.

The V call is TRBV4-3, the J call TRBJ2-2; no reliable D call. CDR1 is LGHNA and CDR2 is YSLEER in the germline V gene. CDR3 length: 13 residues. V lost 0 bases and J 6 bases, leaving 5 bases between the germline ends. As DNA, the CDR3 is TGCGCCAGCAGCCAAGATACGGCCGGGGAGCTGTTTTTT. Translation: CASSQDTAGELFF.

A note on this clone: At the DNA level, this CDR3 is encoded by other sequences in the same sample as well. The CDR3 DNA reads TGTGCCAGCAGCTTGGGCAGTTCCTACGAGCAGTACTTC. It is translated as CASSLGSSYEQYF. The chain carries TRBV5-4 and TRBJ2-7; D gene unclear. Between the trimmed V and J ends, which lost 0 bases and 1 base, there was a span of 5 bases. CDR1 and CDR2 from the germline V gene are SGHNT and YYREEE (reference sequence). The length of the CDR3 is 13 residues.

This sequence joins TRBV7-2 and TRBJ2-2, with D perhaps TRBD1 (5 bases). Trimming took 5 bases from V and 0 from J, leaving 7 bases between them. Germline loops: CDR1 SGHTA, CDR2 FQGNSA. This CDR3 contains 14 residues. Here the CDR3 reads CASSQDTNTGELFF. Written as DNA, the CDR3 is TGTGCCAGCAGCCAGGACACGAACACCGGGGAGCTGTTTTTT.

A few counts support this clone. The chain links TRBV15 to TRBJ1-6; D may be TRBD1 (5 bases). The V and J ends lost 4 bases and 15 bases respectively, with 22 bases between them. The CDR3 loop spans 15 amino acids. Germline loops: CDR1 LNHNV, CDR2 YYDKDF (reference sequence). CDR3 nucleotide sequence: TGTGCCACCAGCATCCCCAGGGACTATCTCTTTCACCTCCACTTT. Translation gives CATSIPRDYLFHLHF.

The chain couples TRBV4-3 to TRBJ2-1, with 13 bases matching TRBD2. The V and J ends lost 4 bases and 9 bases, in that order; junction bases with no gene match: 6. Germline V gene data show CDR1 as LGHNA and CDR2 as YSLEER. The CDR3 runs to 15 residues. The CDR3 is CASSRPGTSGAEQFF. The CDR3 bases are TGCGCCAGCAGCCGCCCAGGGACTAGCGGGGCTGAGCAGTTCTTC.

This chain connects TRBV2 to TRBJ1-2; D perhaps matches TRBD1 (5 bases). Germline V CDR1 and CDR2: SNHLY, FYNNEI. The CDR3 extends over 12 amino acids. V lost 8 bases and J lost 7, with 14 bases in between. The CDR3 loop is CASAAGRGGYTF. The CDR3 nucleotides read TGTGCCAGCGCGGCGGGGAGGGGTGGCTACACCTTC.

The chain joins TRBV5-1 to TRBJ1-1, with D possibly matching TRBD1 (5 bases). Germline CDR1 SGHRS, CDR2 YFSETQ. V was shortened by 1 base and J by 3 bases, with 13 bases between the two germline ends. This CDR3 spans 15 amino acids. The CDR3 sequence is CASSLRRGRDTEAFF. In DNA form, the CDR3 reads TGCGCCAGCAGCTTGAGGAGGGGCAGGGACACTGAAGCTTTCTTT.

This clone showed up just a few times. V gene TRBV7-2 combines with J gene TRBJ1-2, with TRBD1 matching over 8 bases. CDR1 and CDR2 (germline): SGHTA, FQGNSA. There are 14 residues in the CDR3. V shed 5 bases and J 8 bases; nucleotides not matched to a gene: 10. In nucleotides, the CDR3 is TGTGCCAGCAGCGTGGACAGGGAGGTGGGCGGCTACACCTTC. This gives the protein CASSVDREVGGYTF.

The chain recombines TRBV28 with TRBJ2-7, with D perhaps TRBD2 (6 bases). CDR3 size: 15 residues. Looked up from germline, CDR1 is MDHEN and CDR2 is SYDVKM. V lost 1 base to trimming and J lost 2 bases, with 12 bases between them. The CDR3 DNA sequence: TGTGCCAGCAGTTTATTCGATAGCGGTGCCTACGAGCAGTACTTC. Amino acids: CASSLFDSGAYEQYF.

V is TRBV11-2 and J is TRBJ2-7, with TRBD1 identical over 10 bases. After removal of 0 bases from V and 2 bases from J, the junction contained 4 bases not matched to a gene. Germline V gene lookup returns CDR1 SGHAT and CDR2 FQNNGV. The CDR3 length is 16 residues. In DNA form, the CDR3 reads TGTGCCAGCAGCTTAGATTGGACAGGGGGGGCCTACGAGCAGTACTTC. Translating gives CASSLDWTGGAYEQYF.

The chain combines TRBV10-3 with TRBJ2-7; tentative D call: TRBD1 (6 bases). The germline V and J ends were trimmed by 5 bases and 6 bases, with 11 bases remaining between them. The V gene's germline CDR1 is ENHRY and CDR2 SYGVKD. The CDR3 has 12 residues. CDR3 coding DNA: TGTGCCATCAGTCAGGGGAGCCTCGAGCAGTACTTC. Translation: CAISQGSLEQYF.